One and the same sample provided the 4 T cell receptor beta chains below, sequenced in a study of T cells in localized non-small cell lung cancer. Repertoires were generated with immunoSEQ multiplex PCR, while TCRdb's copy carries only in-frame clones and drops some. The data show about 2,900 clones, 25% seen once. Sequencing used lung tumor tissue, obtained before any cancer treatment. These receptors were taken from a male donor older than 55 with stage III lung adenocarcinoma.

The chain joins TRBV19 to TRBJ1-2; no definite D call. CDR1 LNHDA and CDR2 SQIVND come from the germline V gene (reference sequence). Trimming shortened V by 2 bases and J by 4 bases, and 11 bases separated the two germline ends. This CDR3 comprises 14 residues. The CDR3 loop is CASSIPTYRYGYTF. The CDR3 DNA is TGTGCCAGTAGTATACCGACTTATCGCTATGGCTACACCTTC.

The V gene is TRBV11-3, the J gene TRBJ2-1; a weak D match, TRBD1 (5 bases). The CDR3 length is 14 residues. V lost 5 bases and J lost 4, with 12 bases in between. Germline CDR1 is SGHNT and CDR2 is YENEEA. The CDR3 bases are TGTGCCAGCAGCCCCCGGACACAGTACAATGAGCAGTTCTTC. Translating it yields CASSPRTQYNEQFF.

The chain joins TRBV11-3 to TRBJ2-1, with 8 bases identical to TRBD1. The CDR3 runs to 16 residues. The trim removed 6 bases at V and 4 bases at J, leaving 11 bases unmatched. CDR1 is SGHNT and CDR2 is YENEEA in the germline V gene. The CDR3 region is CASRPPGGEKYNEQFF. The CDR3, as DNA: TGTGCCAGCAGACCCCCAGGGGGCGAAAAATACAATGAGCAGTTCTTC.

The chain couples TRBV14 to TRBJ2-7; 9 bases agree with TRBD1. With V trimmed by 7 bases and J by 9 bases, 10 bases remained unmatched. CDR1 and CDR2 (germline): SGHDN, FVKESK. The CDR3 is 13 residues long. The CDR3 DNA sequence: TGTGCCAGCACCGGCCCGGGACAGGGCGGGCAGTACTTC. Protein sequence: CASTGPGQGGQYF. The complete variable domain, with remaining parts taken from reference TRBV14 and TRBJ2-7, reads EAGVTQFPSHSVIEKGQTVTLRCDPISGHDNLYWYRRVMGKEIKFLLHFVKESKQDESGMPNNRFLAERTGGTYSTLKVQPAELEDSGVYFCASTGPGQGGQYFGPGTRLTVT.